This T cell receptor beta chain was captured in a study of ipilimumab plus nivolumab after autologous stem cell transplantation. Germline CDR1 MRHNA, CDR2 SNTAGT. The CDR3 sequence is 17 residues long. Trimming took 0 bases from V and 4 from J; bases not matched to a gene: 11. Ipilimumab, 1 mg/kg, started 14 to 28 days after autologous transplant. TCRdb's table, derived via immunoSEQ multiplex PCR, lists solely in-frame clones and lacks some. The top ten clones hold over 0.85% of a sample with about 40,000 clones, 80% to 95% of them seen once. Sample: PBMCs, taken in a trial of ipilimumab plus nivolumab as post-transplant consolidation. The genes are TRBV6-4 and TRBJ1-2; TRBD1 agrees at 7 bases. This clonotype was obtained from a male donor with multiple myeloma. The DNA of the CDR3 is TGTGCCAGCAGTGACTCGGCAGGGGGAATAGACCCCTATGGCTACACCTTC. Protein sequence: CASSDSAGGIDPYGYTF.